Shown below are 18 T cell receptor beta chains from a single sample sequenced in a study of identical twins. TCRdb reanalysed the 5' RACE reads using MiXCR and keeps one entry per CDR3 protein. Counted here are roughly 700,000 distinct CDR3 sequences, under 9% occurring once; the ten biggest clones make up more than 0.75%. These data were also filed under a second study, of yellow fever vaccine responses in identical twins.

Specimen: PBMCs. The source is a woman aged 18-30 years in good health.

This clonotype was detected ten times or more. CDR3 in amino acids: CASSFSRTNTEAFF. The CDR3 DNA is TGTGCCAGCAGTTTTAGCCGGACGAACACTGAAGCTTTCTTT. The gene calls are TRBV27 and TRBJ1-1; D call uncertain. This CDR3 is 14 amino acids long. V lost 3 bases and J 1 base, leaving 9 bases between the germline ends. In germline, CDR1 is MNHEY, CDR2 SMNVEV (reference sequence).

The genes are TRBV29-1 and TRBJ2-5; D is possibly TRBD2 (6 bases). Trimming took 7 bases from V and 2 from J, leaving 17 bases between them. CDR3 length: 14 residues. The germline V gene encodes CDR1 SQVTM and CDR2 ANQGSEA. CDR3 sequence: CSAGWEALQETQYF. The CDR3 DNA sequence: TGCAGCGCGGGGTGGGAGGCCCTGCAAGAGACCCAGTACTTC.

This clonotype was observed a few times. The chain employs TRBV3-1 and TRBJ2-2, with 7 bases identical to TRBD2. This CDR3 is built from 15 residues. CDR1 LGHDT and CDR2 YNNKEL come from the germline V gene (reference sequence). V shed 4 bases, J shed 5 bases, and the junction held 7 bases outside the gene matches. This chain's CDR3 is CASSPRGSLTGELFF. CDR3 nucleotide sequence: TGTGCCAGCAGCCCCCGCGGGAGTTTAACCGGGGAGCTGTTTTTT.

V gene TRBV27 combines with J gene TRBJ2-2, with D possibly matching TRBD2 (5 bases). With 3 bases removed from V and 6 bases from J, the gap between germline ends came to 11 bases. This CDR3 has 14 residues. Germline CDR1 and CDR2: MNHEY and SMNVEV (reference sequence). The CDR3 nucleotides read TGTGCCAGCAGTTTTGGGCCCGGGGCCGGGGAGCTGTTTTTT. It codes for CASSFGPGAGELFF.

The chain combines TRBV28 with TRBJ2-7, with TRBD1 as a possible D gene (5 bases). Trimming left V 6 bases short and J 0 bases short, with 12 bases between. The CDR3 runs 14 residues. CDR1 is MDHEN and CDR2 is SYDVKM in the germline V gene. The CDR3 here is CASSPGALSYEQYF. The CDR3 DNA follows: TGTGCCAGCAGCCCTGGGGCACTCTCCTACGAGCAGTACTTC.

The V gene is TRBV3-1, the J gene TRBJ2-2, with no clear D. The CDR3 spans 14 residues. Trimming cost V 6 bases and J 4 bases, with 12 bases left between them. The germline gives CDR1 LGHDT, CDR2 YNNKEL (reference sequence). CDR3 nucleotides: TGTGCCAGCAGGTCCTATTCTCTCACCGGGGAGCTGTTTTTT. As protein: CASRSYSLTGELFF.

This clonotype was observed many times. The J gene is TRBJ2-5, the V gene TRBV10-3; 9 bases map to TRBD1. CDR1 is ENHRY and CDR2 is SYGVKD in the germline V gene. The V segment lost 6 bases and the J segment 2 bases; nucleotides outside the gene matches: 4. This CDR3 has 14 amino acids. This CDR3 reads CAIRGQGWQETQYF. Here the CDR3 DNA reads TGTGCCATCAGGGGACAGGGTTGGCAAGAGACCCAGTACTTC.

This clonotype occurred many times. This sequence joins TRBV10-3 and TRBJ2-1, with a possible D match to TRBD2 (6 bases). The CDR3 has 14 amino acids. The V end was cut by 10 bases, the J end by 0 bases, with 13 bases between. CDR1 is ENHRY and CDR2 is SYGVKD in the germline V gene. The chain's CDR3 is CATLADISYNEQFF. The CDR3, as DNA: TGTGCCACGTTAGCGGACATCTCCTACAATGAGCAGTTCTTC.

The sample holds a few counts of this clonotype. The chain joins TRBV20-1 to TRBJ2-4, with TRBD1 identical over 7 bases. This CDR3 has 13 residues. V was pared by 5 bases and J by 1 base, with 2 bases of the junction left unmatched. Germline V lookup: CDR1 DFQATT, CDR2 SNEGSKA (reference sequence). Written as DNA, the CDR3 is TGCAGTGCTTTACAGGGGGCCAAAAACATTCAGTACTTC. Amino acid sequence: CSALQGAKNIQYF.

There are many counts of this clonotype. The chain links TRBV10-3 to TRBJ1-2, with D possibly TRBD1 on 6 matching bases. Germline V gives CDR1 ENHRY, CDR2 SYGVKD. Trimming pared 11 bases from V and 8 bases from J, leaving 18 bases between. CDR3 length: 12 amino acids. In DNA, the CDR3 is TGTGCCGGCTATAGGGGGGGCGGCGGCTACACCTTC. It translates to CAGYRGGGGYTF.

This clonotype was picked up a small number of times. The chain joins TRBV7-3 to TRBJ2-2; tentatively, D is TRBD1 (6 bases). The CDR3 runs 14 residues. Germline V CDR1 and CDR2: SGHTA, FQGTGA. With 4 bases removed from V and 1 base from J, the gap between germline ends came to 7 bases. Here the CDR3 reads CASSYRVNTGELFF. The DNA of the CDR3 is TGTGCCAGCAGCTACAGGGTGAACACCGGGGAGCTGTTTTTT.

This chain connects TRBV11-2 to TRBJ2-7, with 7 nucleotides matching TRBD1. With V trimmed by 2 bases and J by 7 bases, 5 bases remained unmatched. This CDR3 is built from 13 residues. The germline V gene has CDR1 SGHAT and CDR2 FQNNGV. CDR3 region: CASSLRDRAEQYF. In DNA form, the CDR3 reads TGTGCCAGCAGCTTACGGGACAGAGCTGAGCAGTACTTC.

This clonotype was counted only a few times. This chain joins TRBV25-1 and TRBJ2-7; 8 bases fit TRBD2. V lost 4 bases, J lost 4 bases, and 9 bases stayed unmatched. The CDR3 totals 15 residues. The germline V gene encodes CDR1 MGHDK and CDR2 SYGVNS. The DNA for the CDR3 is TGTGCCAGCAGTGGGACGGGAGCGGGGGAGTACGAGCAGTACTTC. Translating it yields CASSGTGAGEYEQYF.

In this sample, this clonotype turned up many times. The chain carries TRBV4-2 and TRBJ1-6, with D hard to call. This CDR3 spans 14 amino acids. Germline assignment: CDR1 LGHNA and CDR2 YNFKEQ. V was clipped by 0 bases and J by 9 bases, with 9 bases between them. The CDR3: CASSQDSRSSPLHF. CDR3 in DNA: TGTGCCAGCAGCCAAGATTCACGCTCTTCACCCCTCCACTTT.

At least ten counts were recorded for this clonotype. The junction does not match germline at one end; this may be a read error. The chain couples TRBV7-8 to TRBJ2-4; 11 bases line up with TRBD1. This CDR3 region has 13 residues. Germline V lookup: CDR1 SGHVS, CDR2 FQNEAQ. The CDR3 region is CASSLTPGQGVSF. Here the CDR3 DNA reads TGTGCCAGCAGCTTGACCCCGGGACAGGGGGTTTCCTTC.

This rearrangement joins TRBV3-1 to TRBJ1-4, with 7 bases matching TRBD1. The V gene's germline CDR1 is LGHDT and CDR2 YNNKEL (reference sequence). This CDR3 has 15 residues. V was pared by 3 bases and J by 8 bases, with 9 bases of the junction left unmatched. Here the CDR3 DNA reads TGTGCCAGCAGCCAGGACGGGACAGTGGAGGAAAAACTGTTTTTT. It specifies CASSQDGTVEEKLFF.

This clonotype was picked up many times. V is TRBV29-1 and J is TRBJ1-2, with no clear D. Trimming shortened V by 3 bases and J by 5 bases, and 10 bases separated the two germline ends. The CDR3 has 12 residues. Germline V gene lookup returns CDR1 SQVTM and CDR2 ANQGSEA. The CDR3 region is CSVETAPYGYTF. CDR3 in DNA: TGCAGCGTTGAGACGGCTCCATATGGCTACACCTTC. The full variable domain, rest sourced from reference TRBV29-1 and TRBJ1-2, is SAVISQKPSRDICQRGTSLTIQCQVDSQVTMMFWYRQQPGQSLTLIATANQGSEATYESGFVIDKFPISRPNLTFSTLTVSNMSPEDSSIYLCSVETAPYGYTFGSGTRLTVV.

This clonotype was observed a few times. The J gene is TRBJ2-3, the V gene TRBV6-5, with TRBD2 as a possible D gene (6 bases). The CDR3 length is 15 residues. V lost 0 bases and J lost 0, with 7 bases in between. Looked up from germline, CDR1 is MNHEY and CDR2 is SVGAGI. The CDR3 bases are TGTGCCAGCAGTTACTCTGGGGGGAGCACAGATACGCAGTATTTT. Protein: CASSYSGGSTDTQYF.